One TCR beta chain is described in this entry. Time point: newly diagnosed GD, antithyroid drugs for less than 3 months. Extracted PBMC RNA gave rise to the TCR library. Per American Thyroid Association guidelines, Graves' disease was diagnosed. The sample comes from a study of regulatory T cells in long-lasting Graves disease. Across the whole study: Less than 3 months of antithyroid drugs had been taken by newly diagnosed Graves' patients.

This CDR3 is built from 14 residues. Germline CDR1 reads MDHEN; CDR2 reads SYDVKM. V dropped 6 bases and J dropped 8 bases, with 17 bases sitting between them. Investigators prepared the TCR beta libraries by applying iRepertoire HTBI primers and Arm-PCR of CDR3 regions. A single record per CDR3 protein comes from TCRdb applying MiXCR to the multiplex PCR reads. The sample yields approximately 490,000 distinct CDR3 sequences, 15% to 20% seen once. These data also formed part of another study, on T cells in Graves' hyperthyroidism and ophthalmopathy. That source adds: Diagnostic assessment was based on clinical symptoms, serum thyroxine and TRAb, thyroid ultrasound and orbital computed tomography. A set of HTBI primers served as the primers for a first-round RT-PCR of the TCR CDR3.

The source of this sequence is a man aged 35-49 years with Graves disease. The chain combines TRBV28 with TRBJ2-4; perhaps TRBD2 as D (5 bases). Sequencing used peripheral blood mononuclear cells (PBMCs), obtained at new diagnosis, from a patient treated with antithyroid drugs. The CDR3 DNA reads TGTGCCAGCAGAGGGCCCGGGGAAAGGGACATTCAGTACTTC. Protein sequence: CASRGPGERDIQYF.